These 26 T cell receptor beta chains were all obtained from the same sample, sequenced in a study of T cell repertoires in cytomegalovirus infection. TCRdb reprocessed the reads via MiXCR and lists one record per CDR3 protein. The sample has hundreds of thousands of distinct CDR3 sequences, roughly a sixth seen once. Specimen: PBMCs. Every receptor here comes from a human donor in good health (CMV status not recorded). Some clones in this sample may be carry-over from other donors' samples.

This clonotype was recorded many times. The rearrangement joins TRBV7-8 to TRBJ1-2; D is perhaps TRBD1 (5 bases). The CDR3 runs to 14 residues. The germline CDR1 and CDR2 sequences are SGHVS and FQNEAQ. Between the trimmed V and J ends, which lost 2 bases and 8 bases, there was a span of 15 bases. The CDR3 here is CASSLTRGPGGYTF. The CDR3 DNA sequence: TGTGCCAGCAGCTTAACTCGGGGTCCAGGGGGCTACACCTTC.

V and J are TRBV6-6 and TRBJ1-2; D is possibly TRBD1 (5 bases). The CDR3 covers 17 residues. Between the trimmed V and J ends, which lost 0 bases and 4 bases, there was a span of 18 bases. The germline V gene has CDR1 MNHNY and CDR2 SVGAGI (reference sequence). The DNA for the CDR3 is TGTGCCAGCAGTTACTCCCAGGGCCCCCCCCAAGCCTATGGCTACACCTTC. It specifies CASSYSQGPPQAYGYTF.

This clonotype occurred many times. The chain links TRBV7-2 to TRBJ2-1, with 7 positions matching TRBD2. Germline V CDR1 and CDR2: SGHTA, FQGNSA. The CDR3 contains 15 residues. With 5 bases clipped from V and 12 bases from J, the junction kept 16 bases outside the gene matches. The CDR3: CASSLTSTLSGGQFF. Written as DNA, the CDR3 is TGTGCCAGCAGCCTGACTAGCACTCTCTCCGGGGGGCAGTTCTTC. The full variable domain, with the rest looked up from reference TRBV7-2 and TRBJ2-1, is GAGVSQSPSNKVTEKGKDVELRCDPISGHTALYWYRQSLGQGLEFLIYFQGNSAPDKSGLPSDRFSAERTGGSVSTLTIQRTQQEDSAVYLCASSLTSTLSGGQFFGPGTRLTVL.

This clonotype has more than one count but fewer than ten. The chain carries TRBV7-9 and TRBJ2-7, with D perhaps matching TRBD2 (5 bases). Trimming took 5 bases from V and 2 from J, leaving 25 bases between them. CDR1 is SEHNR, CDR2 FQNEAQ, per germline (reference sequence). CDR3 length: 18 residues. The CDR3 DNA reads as TGTGCCAGCAGCCCTAGAGACGGAGGAGACCTTTTCACCTACGAGCAGTACTTC. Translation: CASSPRDGGDLFTYEQYF.

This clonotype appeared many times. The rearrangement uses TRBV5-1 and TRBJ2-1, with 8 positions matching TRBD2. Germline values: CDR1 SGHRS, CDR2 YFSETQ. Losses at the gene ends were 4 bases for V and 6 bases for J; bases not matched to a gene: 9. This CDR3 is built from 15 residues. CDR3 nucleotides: TGCGCCAGCAGCCTACGCAGCGGGGGTCTCAATGAGCAGTTCTTC. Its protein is CASSLRSGGLNEQFF.

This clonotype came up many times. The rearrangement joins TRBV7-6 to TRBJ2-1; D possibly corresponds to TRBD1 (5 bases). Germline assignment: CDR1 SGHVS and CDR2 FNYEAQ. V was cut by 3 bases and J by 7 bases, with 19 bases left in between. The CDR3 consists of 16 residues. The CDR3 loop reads CASSFGQGLNRNEQFF. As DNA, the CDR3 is TGTGCCAGCAGCTTTGGGCAGGGCCTCAACCGAAATGAGCAGTTCTTC.

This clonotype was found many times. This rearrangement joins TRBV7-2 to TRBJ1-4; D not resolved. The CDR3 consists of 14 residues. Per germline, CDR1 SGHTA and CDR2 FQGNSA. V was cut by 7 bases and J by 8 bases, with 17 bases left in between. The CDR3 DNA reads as TGTGCCAGCACCCGAGGCGCCGGGATCGAAAAACTGTTTTTT. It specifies CASTRGAGIEKLFF.

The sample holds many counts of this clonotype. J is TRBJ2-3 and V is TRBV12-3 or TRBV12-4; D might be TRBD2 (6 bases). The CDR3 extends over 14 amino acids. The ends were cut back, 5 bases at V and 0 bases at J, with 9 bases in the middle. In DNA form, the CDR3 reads TGTGCCAGCAGTCGGGGACTGAGCACAGATACGCAGTATTTT. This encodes CASSRGLSTDTQYF.

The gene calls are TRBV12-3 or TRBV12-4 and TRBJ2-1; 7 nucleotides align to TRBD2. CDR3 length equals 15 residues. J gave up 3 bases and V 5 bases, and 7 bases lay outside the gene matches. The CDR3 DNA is TGTGCCAGCAGTAGTGGCGGGGGAATCTACAATGAGCAGTTCTTC. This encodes CASSSGGGIYNEQFF.

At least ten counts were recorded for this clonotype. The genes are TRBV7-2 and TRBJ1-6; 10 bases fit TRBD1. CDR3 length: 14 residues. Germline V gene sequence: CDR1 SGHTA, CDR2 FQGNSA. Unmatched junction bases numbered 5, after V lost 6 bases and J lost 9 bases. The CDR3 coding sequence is TGTGCCAGCAGTTCGGGACAGGGGCTTTCACCCCTCCACTTT. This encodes CASSSGQGLSPLHF.

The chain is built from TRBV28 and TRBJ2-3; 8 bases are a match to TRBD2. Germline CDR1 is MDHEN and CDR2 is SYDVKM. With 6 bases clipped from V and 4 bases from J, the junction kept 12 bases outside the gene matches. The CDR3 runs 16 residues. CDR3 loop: CASSTPGGEGADTQYF. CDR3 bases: TGTGCCAGCAGCACCCCGGGGGGGGAAGGTGCAGATACGCAGTATTTT.

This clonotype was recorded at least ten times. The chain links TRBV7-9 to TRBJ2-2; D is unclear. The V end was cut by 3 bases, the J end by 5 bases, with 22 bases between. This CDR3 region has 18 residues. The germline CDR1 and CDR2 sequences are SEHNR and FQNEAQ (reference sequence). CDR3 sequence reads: CASSFSEFVRSRTGELFF. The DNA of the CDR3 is TGTGCCAGCAGCTTTTCGGAGTTCGTTCGCAGCAGGACCGGGGAGCTGTTTTTT.

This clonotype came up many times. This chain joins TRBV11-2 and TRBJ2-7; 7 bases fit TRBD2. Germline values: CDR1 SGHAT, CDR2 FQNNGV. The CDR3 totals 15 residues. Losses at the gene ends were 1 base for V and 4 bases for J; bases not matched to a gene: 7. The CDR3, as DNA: TGTGCCAGCAGCTTAGTCCCGGGGGGATGGTACGAGCAGTACTTC. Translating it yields CASSLVPGGWYEQYF.

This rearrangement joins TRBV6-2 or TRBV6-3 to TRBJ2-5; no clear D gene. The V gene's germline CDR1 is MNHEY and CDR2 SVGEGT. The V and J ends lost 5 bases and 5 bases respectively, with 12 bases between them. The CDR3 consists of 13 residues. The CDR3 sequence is CASSHGLLETQYF. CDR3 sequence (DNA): TGTGCCAGCAGTCATGGGCTCTTGGAGACCCAGTACTTC.

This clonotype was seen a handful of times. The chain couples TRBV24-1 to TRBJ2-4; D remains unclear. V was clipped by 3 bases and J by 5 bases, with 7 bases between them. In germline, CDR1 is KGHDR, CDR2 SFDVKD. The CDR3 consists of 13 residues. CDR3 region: CATSDGPQNIQYF. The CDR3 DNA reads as TGTGCCACCAGTGATGGACCCCAAAACATTCAGTACTTC.

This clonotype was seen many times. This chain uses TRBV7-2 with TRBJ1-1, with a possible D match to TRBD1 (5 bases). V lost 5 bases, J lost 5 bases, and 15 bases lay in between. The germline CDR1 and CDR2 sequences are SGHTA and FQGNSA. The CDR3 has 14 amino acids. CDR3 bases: TGTGCCAGCAGCCGCCAAACCGGGGGGACTGAAGCTTTCTTT. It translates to CASSRQTGGTEAFF.

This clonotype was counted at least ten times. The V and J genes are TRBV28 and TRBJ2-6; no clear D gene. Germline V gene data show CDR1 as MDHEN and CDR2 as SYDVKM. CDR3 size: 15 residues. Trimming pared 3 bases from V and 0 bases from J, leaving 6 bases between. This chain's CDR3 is CASSLPVSGANVLTF. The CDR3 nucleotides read TGTGCCAGCAGTTTGCCGGTCTCTGGGGCCAACGTCCTGACTTTC.

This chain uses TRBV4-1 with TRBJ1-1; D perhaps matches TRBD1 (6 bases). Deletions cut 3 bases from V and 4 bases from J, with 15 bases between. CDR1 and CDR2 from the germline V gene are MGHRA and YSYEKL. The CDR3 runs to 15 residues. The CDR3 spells CASSQRDEGGTEAFF. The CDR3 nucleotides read TGCGCCAGCAGCCAGAGGGACGAGGGGGGCACTGAAGCTTTCTTT.

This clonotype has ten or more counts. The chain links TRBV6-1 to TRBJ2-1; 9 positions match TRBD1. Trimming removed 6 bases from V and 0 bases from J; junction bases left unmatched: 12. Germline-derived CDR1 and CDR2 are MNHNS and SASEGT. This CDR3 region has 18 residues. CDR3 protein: CASRTGTGIPSSYNEQFF. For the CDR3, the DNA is TGTGCCAGCAGGACCGGGACAGGGATTCCCAGCTCCTACAATGAGCAGTTCTTC.

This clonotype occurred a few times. The CDR3 bases are TGTGCCAGCAGTGAATTGAGGCCCGGCTTTAACTATGGCTACACCTTC. It yields the protein CASSELRPGFNYGYTF. J is TRBJ1-2 and V is TRBV25-1, with unresolved D. Trimming shortened V by 1 base and J by 1 base, and 13 bases separated the two germline ends. The CDR3 length is 16 residues. The germline CDR1 and CDR2 sequences are MGHDK and SYGVNS.

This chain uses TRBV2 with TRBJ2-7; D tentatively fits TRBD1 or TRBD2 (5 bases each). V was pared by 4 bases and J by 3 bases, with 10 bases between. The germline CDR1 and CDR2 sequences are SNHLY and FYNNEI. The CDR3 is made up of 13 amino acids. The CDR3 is CASSGGGGYEQYF. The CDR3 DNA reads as TGTGCCAGCAGTGGGGGTGGGGGCTACGAGCAGTACTTC.

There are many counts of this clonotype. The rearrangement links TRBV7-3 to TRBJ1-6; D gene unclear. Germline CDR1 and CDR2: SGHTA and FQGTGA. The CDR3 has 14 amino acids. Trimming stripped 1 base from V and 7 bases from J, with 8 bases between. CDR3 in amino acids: CASSLMGGNSPLHF. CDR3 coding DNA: TGTGCCAGCAGCTTAATGGGTGGAAATTCACCCCTCCACTTT. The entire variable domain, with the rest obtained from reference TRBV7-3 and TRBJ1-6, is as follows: GAGVSQTPSNKVTEKGKYVELRCDPISGHTALYWYRQSLGQGPEFLIYFQGTGAADDSGLPNDRFFAVRPEGSVSTLKIQRTERGDSAVYLCASSLMGGNSPLHFGNGTRLTVT.

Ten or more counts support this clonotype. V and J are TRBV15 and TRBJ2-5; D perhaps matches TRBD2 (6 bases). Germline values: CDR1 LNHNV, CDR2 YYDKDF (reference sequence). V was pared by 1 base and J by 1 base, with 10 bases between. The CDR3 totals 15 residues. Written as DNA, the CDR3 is TGTGCCACCAGCAGAGGCGCGGGGCTCCAAGAGACCCAGTACTTC. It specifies CATSRGAGLQETQYF.

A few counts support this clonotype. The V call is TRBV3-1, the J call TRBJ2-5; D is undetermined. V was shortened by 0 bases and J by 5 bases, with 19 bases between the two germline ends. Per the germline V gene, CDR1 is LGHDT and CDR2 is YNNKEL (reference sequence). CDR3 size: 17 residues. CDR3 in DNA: TGTGCCAGCAGCCAAGATAAGTTTCGGAGTGGTAAGGAGACCCAGTACTTC. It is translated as CASSQDKFRSGKETQYF.

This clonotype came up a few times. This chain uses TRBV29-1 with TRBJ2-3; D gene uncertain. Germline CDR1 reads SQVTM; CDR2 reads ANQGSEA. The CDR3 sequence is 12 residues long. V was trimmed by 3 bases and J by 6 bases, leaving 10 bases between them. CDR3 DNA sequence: TGCAGCGTTGAGCCTGGGGTCGATACGCAGTATTTT. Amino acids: CSVEPGVDTQYF.

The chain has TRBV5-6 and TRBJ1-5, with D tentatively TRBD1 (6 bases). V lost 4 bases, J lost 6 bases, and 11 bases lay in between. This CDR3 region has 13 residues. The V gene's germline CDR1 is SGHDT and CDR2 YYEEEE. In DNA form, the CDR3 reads TGTGCCAGCAGCGTCAGGGGTTCTCAGCCCCAGCATTTT. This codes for CASSVRGSQPQHF.